This record looks at one TCR beta chain sequence and its context. What it binds is unknown. The data were obtained in a study of beta chain features in type 1 diabetes. Findings and caveats of the study: For Type 1 diabetes patients, all four CD4+ subsets carried TCRB CDR3s that were moderately but significantly shorter. Sampled from patients, naive, central memory and Treg TCRB repertoires appeared more similar than those sampled from healthy donors.

Expressed TCRB transcripts were sequenced, since all the RNA that had been isolated was reverse transcribed. The protocol was immunoSEQ multiplex PCR, while the TCRdb copy is restricted to in-frame clones and leaves out a portion. The repertoire holds hundreds of thousands of clones, with about 12% as singletons. The germline V and J ends were trimmed by 6 bases and 2 bases, with 14 bases remaining between them. Germline values: CDR1 SGHTA, CDR2 FQGNSA. The CDR3 runs 15 residues. V gene TRBV7-2 combines with J gene TRBJ1-5; tentatively, D is TRBD1 (6 bases). Specimen: naive CD4+ T cells from blood. The source is a woman between 18 and 29 years old with type 1 diabetes. CDR3 loop: CASRLEQGGNQPQHF. The CDR3 coding sequence is TGTGCCAGCAGATTGGAACAGGGAGGCAATCAGCCCCAGCATTTT. Full variable domain (rest looked up from reference TRBV7-2 and TRBJ1-5): GAGVSQSPSNKVTEKGKDVELRCDPISGHTALYWYRQSLGQGLEFLIYFQGNSAPDKSGLPSDRFSAERTGGSVSTLTIQRTQQEDSAVYLCASRLEQGGNQPQHFGDGTRLSIL.